These T cell receptor beta chains were read from a single sample in a study of CXCR3-negative and CXCR3-positive naive CD8 T cells. Each CDR3 protein gets one entry in TCRdb, which reprocessed the 5' RACE reads and gives no DNA. The table lists roughly 130,000 distinct CDR3 sequences, with about 0.54% in the top ten. Material: naive CXCR3+ CD8+ T cells from blood. These receptor sequences come from a human donor in good health. Some clones in this sample may be carry-over from other donors' samples. CDR3s include the opening cysteine and the closing phenylalanine or tryptophan.

v_gene,j_gene,CDR3aa
TRBV12-3/TRBV12-4,TRBJ2-3,CASSPDRLTDTQYF
TRBV28,TRBJ2-5,CASCPGQQETQYF
TRBV7-2,TRBJ1-1,CASSLVRETEAFF
TRBV7-2,TRBJ2-5,CASSLWGGETQYF
TRBV7-2,TRBJ2-7,CASSSPGRSYEQYF
TRBV27,TRBJ1-1,CASSSFPGGNTEAFF
TRBV28,TRBJ2-6,CASRAAKDFSGANVLTF
TRBV20-1,TRBJ2-7,CSARDKGWEQYF
TRBV7-9,TRBJ1-1,CASSPQGTEAFF
TRBV15,TRBJ1-5,CATSLPGDPDQPQHF
TRBV7-9,TRBJ2-7,CASSLASGDSPYEQYF
TRBV28,TRBJ2-1,CASRKGYNEQFF
TRBV29-1,TRBJ2-1,CSVELADLYNEQFF
TRBV9,TRBJ2-1,CASSDGRSYNEQFF
TRBV27,TRBJ1-2,CASSLMFQGPEGYGYTF
TRBV2,TRBJ2-1,CASTWGRGYNEQFF
TRBV6-5,TRBJ2-3,CASSYGDGTDTQYF
TRBV29-1,TRBJ2-7,CSVELRGEQYF
TRBV29-1,TRBJ2-5,CSVEDRDRQETQYF
TRBV11-2,TRBJ2-1,CASSLELAGGNEQFF
TRBV11-2,TRBJ2-1,CASSSEENLYNEQFF
TRBV29-1,TRBJ1-2,CSVLVGYGYTF
TRBV5-5,TRBJ2-5,CASSLWTEPKETQYF